The 32 T cell receptor beta chains below come from one sample, sequenced in a study of early T cells in non-severe SARS-CoV-2 infection. TCRdb ran MiXCR on the 5' RACE reads and lists one entry per CDR3 protein. The table lists roughly 63,000 distinct CDR3 sequences, roughly 12% of them singletons. Sequenced material: whole blood. These TCRs come from an adult who was a healthcare worker with PCR-confirmed SARS-CoV-2 infection or an uninfected control (not recorded which).

This clonotype was counted at least ten times. The chain uses TRBV5-1 and TRBJ1-5; a possible D gene is TRBD1 (6 bases). Germline CDR1 SGHRS, CDR2 YFSETQ. This CDR3 comprises 15 residues. Trimming pared 0 bases from V and 6 bases from J, leaving 13 bases between. CDR3 residues: CASSLEGGQGQPQHF. CDR3 DNA: TGCGCCAGCAGCTTGGAGGGGGGCCAGGGTCAGCCCCAGCATTTT.

This clonotype was counted only a few times. This rearrangement joins TRBV15 to TRBJ2-1; the match to TRBD2 covers 10 bases. In germline, CDR1 is LNHNV, CDR2 YYDKDF (reference sequence). The CDR3 covers 14 residues. The V gene end was trimmed by 5 bases and the J gene end by 9 bases; junction bases not matched to a gene: 7. In nucleotides, the CDR3 is TGTGCCACCAGCGGGGGACTAGCGAGCTCTGAGCAGTTCTTC. Translation gives CATSGGLASSEQFF.

In this sample, this clonotype turned up many times. J is TRBJ2-3 and V is TRBV7-8; TRBD2 agrees at 14 bases. The CDR3 is 16 residues long. Germline CDR1 is SGHVS and CDR2 is FQNEAQ. V lost 5 bases, J lost 3 bases, and 4 bases stayed unmatched. DNA for the CDR3: TGTGCCAGCAGCCCAGGGACTAGCGGGAGAACAGATACGCAGTATTTT. Protein sequence: CASSPGTSGRTDTQYF. Variable domain in full (rest from reference TRBV7-8 and TRBJ2-3): GAGVSQSPRYKVAKRGQDVALRCDPISGHVSLFWYQQALGQGPEFLTYFQNEAQLDKSGLPSDRFFAERPEGSVSTLKIQRTQQEDSAVYLCASSPGTSGRTDTQYFGPGTRLTVL.

V usage is TRBV20-1 and J usage is TRBJ1-2, with a weak D call TRBD1 (6 bases). V was cut by 5 bases and J by 4 bases, with 20 bases left in between. The V gene's germline CDR1 is DFQATT and CDR2 SNEGSKA (reference sequence). CDR3 length: 15 residues. CDR3 in DNA: TGCAGTGCTTGGGACCCGCTACAGGGCACCTATGGCTACACCTTC. As protein: CSAWDPLQGTYGYTF.

This clonotype was counted ten times or more. J is TRBJ2-1 and V is TRBV28; 9 bases map to TRBD2. With V trimmed by 7 bases and J by 13 bases, 14 bases remained unmatched. In germline, CDR1 is MDHEN, CDR2 SYDVKM. The CDR3 totals 14 residues. CDR3 in amino acids: CASTQALAGNVQFF. The CDR3 DNA sequence: TGTGCCAGCACCCAGGCGCTAGCGGGAAATGTTCAGTTCTTC.

The rearrangement links TRBV5-1 to TRBJ2-5, with 10 bases that match TRBD1. The CDR3 is 16 residues long. Germline lookup yields CDR1 SGHRS and CDR2 YFSETQ. The V and J ends lost 4 bases and 2 bases, in that order; junction bases with no gene match: 8. CDR3 residues: CASSPGGTGEQETQYF. The CDR3 bases are TGCGCCAGCAGCCCAGGGGGGACAGGGGAACAAGAGACCCAGTACTTC.

This clonotype has more than one count but fewer than ten. The genes are TRBV11-2 and TRBJ1-4; D remains unclear. Germline CDR1 and CDR2: SGHAT and FQNNGV. With 0 bases removed from V and 0 bases from J, the gap between germline ends came to 5 bases. The CDR3 spans 15 residues. The chain's CDR3 is CASSLEAATNEKLFF. In DNA, the CDR3 is TGTGCCAGCAGCTTAGAGGCAGCAACTAATGAAAAACTGTTTTTT. Variable domain in full (rest from reference TRBV11-2 and TRBJ1-4): EAGVAQSPRYKIIEKRQSVAFWCNPISGHATLYWYQQILGQGPKLLIQFQNNGVVDDSQLPKDRFSAERLKGVDSTLKIQPAKLEDSAVYLCASSLEAATNEKLFFGSGTQLSVL.

Ten or more counts support this clonotype. The V call is TRBV2, the J call TRBJ2-7; D possibly corresponds to TRBD1 (6 bases). The CDR3 is 14 residues long. V lost 2 bases and J lost 2, with 10 bases in between. Germline assignment: CDR1 SNHLY and CDR2 FYNNEI. The CDR3 DNA is TGTGCCAGCAGTGAACAAGGGACACCCTACGAGCAGTACTTC. The encoded protein is CASSEQGTPYEQYF.

J is TRBJ2-2 and V is TRBV7-8; D might be TRBD2 (6 bases). The length of the CDR3 is 13 residues. Germline assignment: CDR1 SGHVS and CDR2 FQNEAQ. Between the trimmed V and J ends, which lost 4 bases and 6 bases, there was a span of 9 bases. Written as DNA, the CDR3 is TGTGCCAGCAGCTCCCGACTAGCCGGGGAGCTGTTTTTT. It encodes CASSSRLAGELFF.

On this clonotype itself: A read error may be the cause here, since a much bigger clone is one base away. V usage is TRBV28 and J usage is TRBJ2-1; tentative D call: TRBD1 (5 bases). V was cut by 0 bases and J by 9 bases, with 15 bases left in between. The CDR3 is made up of 15 amino acids. The germline CDR1 and CDR2 sequences are MDHEN and SYDVKM. CDR3 protein: CASSLWTANVLEQFF. The CDR3 DNA follows: TGTGCCAGCAGTTTATGGACAGCCAACGTCCTTGAGCAGTTCTTC.

This clonotype was seen ten or more times. The chain links TRBV27 to TRBJ2-7; TRBD2 might be the D (5 bases). The length of the CDR3 is 14 residues. V was pared by 7 bases and J by 6 bases, with 19 bases between. Germline CDR1 is MNHEY and CDR2 is SMNVEV (reference sequence). The DNA of the CDR3 is TGTGCCAGCAAAAATAGCGAAAGCTTTGGCGAGCAGTACTTC. Translated: CASKNSESFGEQYF.

This clonotype was observed at least ten times. The rearrangement joins TRBV29-1 to TRBJ1-4; 8 bases fit TRBD1. Germline CDR1 reads SQVTM; CDR2 reads ANQGSEA. With V trimmed by 6 bases and J by 0 bases, 9 bases remained unmatched. The CDR3 has 16 amino acids. CDR3 nucleotides: TGCAGCGTAGGACAGGGCCCAGTTGCAACTAATGAAAAACTGTTTTTT. Translating gives CSVGQGPVATNEKLFF.

This clonotype was detected many times. The rearrangement links TRBV20-1 to TRBJ2-3, with 9 bases fitting TRBD1. There are 13 residues in the CDR3. After removal of 3 bases from V and 3 bases from J, the junction contained 1 base not matched to a gene. Germline V gene data show CDR1 as DFQATT and CDR2 as SNEGSKA (reference sequence). Here the CDR3 DNA reads TGCAGTGCTAGGGGACAGGGAACAGATACGCAGTATTTT. This encodes CSARGQGTDTQYF.

This clonotype was observed a handful of times. This rearrangement joins TRBV6-4 to TRBJ1-6, with no clear D. Germline loops: CDR1 MRHNA, CDR2 SNTAGT. The CDR3 has 13 residues. Trimming stripped 3 bases from V and 4 bases from J, with 4 bases between. CDR3 protein: CASSDSYNSPLHF. The CDR3 coding sequence is TGTGCCAGCAGTGATTCTTATAATTCACCCCTCCACTTT.

The table lists this clonotype with many counts. The chain employs TRBV3-1 and TRBJ2-1, with TRBD2 matching over 8 bases. Trimming took 5 bases from V and 5 from J; bases not matched to a gene: 5. CDR1 is LGHDT, CDR2 YNNKEL, per germline (reference sequence). The length of the CDR3 is 14 residues. CDR3 sequence reads: CASSTGLENNEQFF. CDR3 sequence (DNA): TGTGCCAGCAGCACGGGACTAGAAAACAATGAGCAGTTCTTC.

This chain uses TRBV12-3 or TRBV12-4 with TRBJ2-1; the match to TRBD2 covers 13 bases. J lost 10 bases, V lost 10 bases, and 10 bases had no gene match. This CDR3 region has 14 residues. CDR3 sequence: CATGGTSGIGEQFF. In nucleotides, the CDR3 is TGTGCCACGGGGGGGACTAGCGGGATAGGAGAGCAGTTCTTC.

This clonotype was counted between two and nine times. The chain is built from TRBV20-1 and TRBJ2-7; the match to TRBD1 covers 7 bases. Trimming cost V 3 bases and J 5 bases; bases outside gene matches: 7. The length of the CDR3 is 13 residues. Germline values: CDR1 DFQATT, CDR2 SNEGSKA (reference sequence). CDR3 DNA sequence: TGCAGTGCTAGCAGGGGGATCGGGGACGAGCAGTACTTC. Translated, it gives CSASRGIGDEQYF.

The genes are TRBV11-2 and TRBJ2-1; 8 nucleotides match TRBD2. The CDR3 spans 17 residues. Germline V lookup: CDR1 SGHAT, CDR2 FQNNGV. With 5 bases clipped from V and 7 bases from J, the junction kept 16 bases outside the gene matches. The CDR3 is CASSQWGGGRGKNEQFF. CDR3 DNA: TGTGCCAGCAGCCAATGGGGCGGGGGGCGCGGGAAGAATGAGCAGTTCTTC.

The CDR3 reads CASSFLGQGAGYEQYF. The CDR3 coding sequence is TGTGCCAGCAGTTTCCTCGGACAGGGGGCCGGGTACGAGCAGTACTTC. The rearrangement joins TRBV12-3 or TRBV12-4 to TRBJ2-7; TRBD1 aligns across 11 bases. The CDR3 loop spans 16 amino acids. V was pared by 3 bases and J by 4 bases, with 8 bases of the junction left unmatched.

This clonotype was seen only a few times. This chain joins TRBV9 and TRBJ1-5; D is ambiguous. The V end was cut by 0 bases, the J end by 0 bases, with 13 bases between. The CDR3 runs to 17 residues. Germline lookup yields CDR1 SGDLS and CDR2 YYNGEE. CDR3: CASSVGEGLYSNQPQHF. The CDR3 DNA follows: TGTGCCAGCAGCGTAGGGGAGGGCCTCTATAGCAATCAGCCCCAGCATTTT.

Ten or more counts support this clonotype. This rearrangement joins TRBV28 to TRBJ2-7; 9 bases agree with TRBD1. Germline V gene data show CDR1 as MDHEN and CDR2 as SYDVKM. The J segment lost 3 bases and the V segment lost 6 bases, leaving 9 bases of the junction unmatched. The CDR3 consists of 15 residues. In DNA, the CDR3 is TGTGCCAGCAGGCCGGGACAGGGAAGTAACTACGAGCAGTACTTC. It encodes CASRPGQGSNYEQYF.

This clonotype was recorded many times. The chain couples TRBV29-1 to TRBJ2-1; D not certain. CDR3 length: 11 amino acids. The germline V gene encodes CDR1 SQVTM and CDR2 ANQGSEA. The V gene lost 6 bases and the J gene lost 8 bases, with 11 bases spanning the gap. The CDR3 loop is CSVATGYEQFF. The DNA of the CDR3 is TGCAGCGTGGCGACGGGCTATGAGCAGTTCTTC.

This clonotype was recorded at least ten times. The chain recombines TRBV2 with TRBJ1-2, with TRBD1 matching 7 bases. CDR3 size: 13 residues. V was clipped by 5 bases and J by 2 bases; unmatched bases: 2. The germline V gene has CDR1 SNHLY and CDR2 FYNNEI. This CDR3 reads CASSLQGNYGYTF. For the CDR3, the DNA is TGTGCCAGCAGTCTACAGGGGAACTATGGCTACACCTTC.

Ten or more counts support this clonotype. This chain uses TRBV5-1 with TRBJ2-6; TRBD1 matches at 7 bases. The germline gives CDR1 SGHRS, CDR2 YFSETQ. CDR3 length: 19 amino acids. After removal of 3 bases from V and 0 bases from J, the junction contained 12 bases not matched to a gene. This chain's CDR3 is CASSSSTGTASSGANVLTF. CDR3 nucleotides: TGCGCCAGCAGCTCGTCCACCGGGACAGCCTCCTCTGGGGCCAACGTCCTGACTTTC.

This clonotype was counted many times. Here the CDR3 DNA reads TGTGCCAGCAGTTCCACTAGCGGGACTGACGAGCAGTACTTC. Translated: CASSSTSGTDEQYF. This sequence joins TRBV28 and TRBJ2-7; 10 bases fit TRBD2. This CDR3 region has 14 residues. After removal of 4 bases from V and 5 bases from J, the junction contained 5 bases not matched to a gene. The germline gives CDR1 MDHEN, CDR2 SYDVKM.

The chain couples TRBV12-3 or TRBV12-4 to TRBJ2-2; a weak D match, TRBD2 (7 bases). CDR3 size: 15 residues. Trimming left V 5 bases short and J 4 bases short, with 14 bases between. The CDR3 is CASSILGGRTGELFF. Here the CDR3 DNA reads TGTGCCAGCAGTATACTGGGGGGGCGCACCGGGGAGCTGTTTTTT.

The chain combines TRBV6-5 with TRBJ2-7; D is perhaps TRBD1 (6 bases). Germline V gene sequence: CDR1 MNHEY, CDR2 SVGAGI. The CDR3 runs to 14 residues. V was clipped by 6 bases and J by 1 base, with 13 bases between them. CDR3 in amino acids: CASSGTRTSYEQYF. CDR3 nucleotide sequence: TGTGCCAGCAGCGGGACACGGACGTCCTACGAGCAGTACTTC.

In its sample, this clonotype was seen many times. This sequence joins TRBV20-1 and TRBJ2-6; D could derive from TRBD1 or TRBD2 (5 bases each). Trimming removed 2 bases at V and 0 bases at J, with 14 bases between. The CDR3 is made up of 17 amino acids. CDR1 and CDR2 from the germline V gene are DFQATT and SNEGSKA (reference sequence). The CDR3 region is CSARSGTHPSGANVLTF. The CDR3 nucleotides read TGCAGTGCTAGATCTGGGACCCACCCCTCTGGGGCCAACGTCCTGACTTTC.

This clonotype appeared a few times. The CDR3 nucleotides read TGCGCCAGCAGCTTTTCGCCAGGGGGTCTAGAGACCCAGTACTTC. Translation gives CASSFSPGGLETQYF. The V gene is TRBV5-1, the J gene TRBJ2-5; 7 positions match TRBD1. J was trimmed by 4 bases and V by 2 bases; bases with no gene match: 8. The CDR3 sequence is 15 residues long. Germline-derived CDR1 and CDR2 are SGHRS and YFSETQ.

This clonotype was seen a few times. This chain connects TRBV28 to TRBJ1-3, with D maybe TRBD1 (5 bases). Trimming took off 8 bases at V and 4 bases at J, with 12 bases between the two ends. Germline V gives CDR1 MDHEN, CDR2 SYDVKM. The CDR3 runs to 13 residues. The CDR3 nucleotides read TGTGCCAGCTTGAGGGGTCGGGGAAACACCATATATTTT. Amino acids: CASLRGRGNTIYF.

This clonotype was counted between two and nine times. The chain couples TRBV30 to TRBJ1-5; D uncertain. Per the germline V gene, CDR1 is GTSNPN and CDR2 is SVGIG (reference sequence). This CDR3 is 15 amino acids long. Trimming took off 1 base at V and 5 bases at J, with 15 bases between the two ends. The CDR3 reads CAWSEGVSLDQPQHF. CDR3 sequence (DNA): TGTGCCTGGAGTGAGGGAGTGAGCCTGGATCAGCCCCAGCATTTT.

This clonotype was seen many times. The rearrangement links TRBV19 to TRBJ1-5, with D possibly TRBD1 on 5 matching bases. The CDR3 runs to 14 residues. V was pared by 1 base and J by 7 bases, with 11 bases between. CDR1 and CDR2 from the germline V gene are LNHDA and SQIVND (reference sequence). In DNA form, the CDR3 reads TGTGCCAGTAGTATAGGGGGGTTCAGCCAGCCCCAGCATTTT. This translates into CASSIGGFSQPQHF.